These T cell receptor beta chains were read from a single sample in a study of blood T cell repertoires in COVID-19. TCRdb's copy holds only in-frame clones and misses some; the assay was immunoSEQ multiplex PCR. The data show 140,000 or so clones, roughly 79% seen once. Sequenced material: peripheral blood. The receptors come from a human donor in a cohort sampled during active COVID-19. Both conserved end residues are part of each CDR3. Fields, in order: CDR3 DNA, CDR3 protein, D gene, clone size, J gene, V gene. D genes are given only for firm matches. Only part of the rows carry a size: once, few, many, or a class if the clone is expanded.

DNA: TGTGCCAGTAGTATCGGAACAGCCTACGAGCAGTACTTC; CDR3: CASSIGTAYEQYF; D: NA; size: NA; J: TRBJ2-7; V: TRBV19
DNA: TGTGCCAGCAGCCGCCCGACAGGGACGAACACCGGGGAGCTGTTTTTT; CDR3: CASSRPTGTNTGELFF; D: TRBD1; size: NA; J: TRBJ2-2; V: TRBV3-1/TRBV3-2
DNA: TGTGCCAGCAGTGCCATGACAGGGAGCAATCAGCCCCAGCATTTT; CDR3: CASSAMTGSNQPQHF; D: TRBD1; size: NA; J: TRBJ1-5; V: TRBV28
DNA: TGTGCCACCAGGCCTAAGGTAGCGGGGTCCTACGAGCAGTACTTC; CDR3: CATRPKVAGSYEQYF; D: TRBD2; size: NA; J: TRBJ2-7; V: TRBV7-2
DNA: TGTGCCAGCGGGGGAGGGGAAGCCGGGGCCAACGTCCTGACTTTC; CDR3: CASGGGEAGANVLTF; D: TRBD2; size: NA; J: TRBJ2-6; V: TRBV9
DNA: TGTGCCAGCAGTCGGGAGACATCCAACGAGCAGTACTTC; CDR3: CASSRETSNEQYF; D: NA; size: NA; J: TRBJ2-7; V: TRBV27
DNA: TGTGCCACCAGCAGAGTAGACAGGGGTGACGAAAAACTGTTTTTT; CDR3: CATSRVDRGDEKLFF; D: TRBD1; size: NA; J: TRBJ1-4; V: TRBV15
DNA: TGTGCCAGCAGCCTCGGGGCAGGGGGCAATGAGCAGTTCTTC; CDR3: CASSLGAGGNEQFF; D: TRBD1; size: NA; J: TRBJ2-1; V: TRBV13
DNA: TGTGCCAGCGTGGGGGGGGGCGGTAGCACAGATACGCAGTATTTT; CDR3: CASVGGGGSTDTQYF; D: NA; size: NA; J: TRBJ2-3; V: TRBV9
DNA: TGCGCCAGCAGCCCGCCGGGACAGATGAACACCGGGGAGCTGTTTTTT; CDR3: CASSPPGQMNTGELFF; D: TRBD1; size: NA; J: TRBJ2-2; V: TRBV5-1
DNA: TGTGCCAGCAGCCCGGGAGTGGGGCTAGCGGGGTTTGGTGAGCAGTACTTC; CDR3: CASSPGVGLAGFGEQYF; D: TRBD2; size: NA; J: TRBJ2-7; V: TRBV5-4
DNA: TGCAGCGTTTGGGACAGCCTGAGCTCCTACGAGCAGTACTTC; CDR3: CSVWDSLSSYEQYF; D: TRBD1; size: NA; J: TRBJ2-7; V: TRBV29-1
DNA: TGTGCCAGCTCATCAGCAGGGGGTGCCTACTACGAGCAGTACTTC; CDR3: CASSSAGGAYYEQYF; D: TRBD1; size: NA; J: TRBJ2-7; V: TRBV18
DNA: TGTGCCAGCTCACCACCATACTCGGAGTACGAGCAGTACTTC; CDR3: CASSPPYSEYEQYF; D: NA; size: NA; J: TRBJ2-7; V: TRBV18
DNA: TGTGCCAGCTATCCGGGACAGGGGGACACTGAAGCTTTCTTT; CDR3: CASYPGQGDTEAFF; D: TRBD1; size: NA; J: TRBJ1-1; V: TRBV28
DNA: TGTGCCAGTAGTTTCGTGACAAGGACTGCTAGCACAGATACGCAGTATTTT; CDR3: CASSFVTRTASTDTQYF; D: NA; size: NA; J: TRBJ2-3; V: TRBV19
DNA: TGCGCCAGCAGCTTGAAGAGAACGTCGACTAGCGGGACCCGAATTTACGAGCAGTACTTC; CDR3: CASSLKRTSTSGTRIYEQYF; D: TRBD2; size: NA; J: TRBJ2-7; V: TRBV5-1
DNA: TGTGCCAGCAGTTACCGCGGACAGGGACTTTCCTACGAGCAGTACTTC; CDR3: CASSYRGQGLSYEQYF; D: TRBD1; size: NA; J: TRBJ2-7; V: TRBV6-5
DNA: TGCAGCGTTAAACCGGGACAGCTTCAGTTCTTC; CDR3: CSVKPGQLQFF; D: TRBD1; size: NA; J: TRBJ2-1; V: TRBV29-1
DNA: TGTGCCAGCAGTGACCCGGGACTTGCTTATTTTGAGCAGTACTTC; CDR3: CASSDPGLAYFEQYF; D: NA; size: once; J: TRBJ2-7; V: TRBV28
DNA: TGTGCCAGCAGAGGGGACAGCTCCTACGAGCAGTACTTC; CDR3: CASRGDSSYEQYF; D: TRBD1; size: NA; J: TRBJ2-7; V: TRBV25-1
DNA: TGCGCCAGCAGCCAAGGGACAGGGAAGCTTCGTTTT; CDR3: CASSQGTGKLRF; D: TRBD1; size: NA; J: TRBJ1-4; V: TRBV4-1
DNA: TGCAGCGTTGAAAAACTTTCCACCGGGGAGCTGTTTTTT; CDR3: CSVEKLSTGELFF; D: NA; size: NA; J: TRBJ2-2; V: TRBV29-1
DNA: TGTGCCAGCAGCTTAGGGACTAGCGGGAGTTTGTACTTC; CDR3: CASSLGTSGSLYF; D: TRBD2; size: once; J: TRBJ2-5; V: TRBV11-2
DNA: TGTGCCAGCAGCGCCTTTACTGGGGCCAACGTCCTGACTTTC; CDR3: CASSAFTGANVLTF; D: NA; size: NA; J: TRBJ2-6; V: TRBV9
DNA: TGTGCCAGCAGTGCCCTGACAGGGGGTTCAAGGGCAGATACGCAGTATTTT; CDR3: CASSALTGGSRADTQYF; D: TRBD1; size: NA; J: TRBJ2-3; V: TRBV6-1
DNA: TGCGCCAGCAGCCAAGAGATTACGGGACAGAGGGGGTCACCCCTCCACTTT; CDR3: CASSQEITGQRGSPLHF; D: TRBD1; size: once; J: TRBJ1-6; V: TRBV4-3
DNA: TGTGCCAGCACCCACAGGGGGAGCTCCTACGAGCAGTACTTC; CDR3: CASTHRGSSYEQYF; D: TRBD1; size: NA; J: TRBJ2-7; V: TRBV6-5
DNA: TGTGCCAGCAGCTTAGGACTAATGAACACCGGGGAGCTGTTTTTT; CDR3: CASSLGLMNTGELFF; D: NA; size: NA; J: TRBJ2-2; V: TRBV7-2
DNA: TGTGCCAGCAGCTTAGCTAAGGCCGGGACAGCCTACAATGAGCAGTTCTTC; CDR3: CASSLAKAGTAYNEQFF; D: TRBD1; size: NA; J: TRBJ2-1; V: TRBV7-9
DNA: TGTGCCAGTAGTATTGGGGACAGGGTTGGAGCTTTCTTT; CDR3: CASSIGDRVGAFF; D: TRBD1; size: NA; J: TRBJ1-1; V: TRBV19
DNA: TGTGCCAGCAGTGGGACAGGGGGCACTGAAGCTTTCTTT; CDR3: CASSGTGGTEAFF; D: TRBD1; size: few; J: TRBJ1-1; V: TRBV28
DNA: TGTGCCACCAGTGATTTTGAGACTGGGGGGGTCGATACGCAGTATTTT; CDR3: CATSDFETGGVDTQYF; D: TRBD2; size: NA; J: TRBJ2-3; V: TRBV24-1
DNA: TGTGCCAGCAGCACTCGACTAGCGGGAGACTACAATGAGCAGTTCTTC; CDR3: CASSTRLAGDYNEQFF; D: TRBD2; size: few; J: TRBJ2-1; V: TRBV9
DNA: TGTGCCAGCTCCCCGCTGGCAGGTGGGGGGGCCTACAATGAGCAGTTCTTC; CDR3: CASSPLAGGGAYNEQFF; D: TRBD2; size: NA; J: TRBJ2-1; V: TRBV18
DNA: TGTGCCAGCAGCTTATACCAGGCCGGGGAGCTGTTTTTT; CDR3: CASSLYQAGELFF; D: NA; size: NA; J: TRBJ2-2; V: TRBV7-9
DNA: TGTGCCAGCAGCGTCAAGGCAGGGGTGGCAGATACGCAGTATTTT; CDR3: CASSVKAGVADTQYF; D: NA; size: once; J: TRBJ2-3; V: TRBV7-8
DNA: TGTGCCAGCAGTTCAGCACCGGGACAGGGCAACACTGAAGCTTTCTTT; CDR3: CASSSAPGQGNTEAFF; D: TRBD1; size: NA; J: TRBJ1-1; V: TRBV28
DNA: TGTGCCAGCACCCGAGCGGGACAGGGGAGCCCGGGGCCCCAGCATTTT; CDR3: CASTRAGQGSPGPQHF; D: TRBD1; size: NA; J: TRBJ1-5; V: TRBV19
DNA: TGTGCCAGCAGCTCGAGGACAGGGGGCTCTGGAAACACCATATATTTT; CDR3: CASSSRTGGSGNTIYF; D: TRBD1; size: NA; J: TRBJ1-3; V: TRBV7-2
DNA: TGTGCCAGCAGCTTAGTCCGGGTCGCTAGCGGGCCCCGTGAGCAGTTCTTC; CDR3: CASSLVRVASGPREQFF; D: TRBD2; size: NA; J: TRBJ2-1; V: TRBV13
DNA: TGTGCCAGCAGTCGGGTAGGGGGCCAATACACCGGGGAGCTGTTTTTT; CDR3: CASSRVGGQYTGELFF; D: TRBD1; size: NA; J: TRBJ2-2; V: TRBV27
DNA: TGTGCCAGCAGCCAAGGACTAGCGGGCACAGATACGCAGTATTTT; CDR3: CASSQGLAGTDTQYF; D: TRBD2; size: NA; J: TRBJ2-3; V: TRBV4-2
DNA: TGTGCCAGCAGCTTGTGGACTAGCGGGACCTACGAGCAGTACTTC; CDR3: CASSLWTSGTYEQYF; D: TRBD2; size: NA; J: TRBJ2-7; V: TRBV7-2
DNA: TGTGCCAGCAGCGAACAGGGGTTGGAGACCCAGTACTTC; CDR3: CASSEQGLETQYF; D: TRBD1; size: NA; J: TRBJ2-5; V: TRBV5-6
DNA: TGTGCCAGCAGCCAACAAAGGGGTCTCACAGATACGCAGTATTTT; CDR3: CASSQQRGLTDTQYF; D: NA; size: NA; J: TRBJ2-3; V: TRBV14
DNA: TGCGCCAGCAGCTTGGCGGCAGGGCGAGAGACCCAGTACTTC; CDR3: CASSLAAGRETQYF; D: NA; size: NA; J: TRBJ2-5; V: TRBV5-1
DNA: TGTGCCAGCAGCCCAAAAAAGCCTGGACTAGCGGGAGCGGATACGCAGTATTTT; CDR3: CASSPKKPGLAGADTQYF; D: TRBD2; size: NA; J: TRBJ2-3; V: TRBV13